This T cell receptor (beta chain) was sequenced in a study of blood T cell repertoires in COVID-19 (TCRdb year 2020). The study in broad terms: Samples covering the acute and convalescent phases of COVID-19 were provided by collaborators in the United States, Italy and Spain. The prospective study material was composed of cDNA or gDNA derived from T cells, B-cell-depleted T cells, or PBMCs. Subjects who had been exposed to COVID-19, were actively infected with it, or had recovered from it provided the deeply sampled blood TCRbeta repertoires that made up the dataset. The repertoires were released in a freely available public database intended as a resource for research on the immune response to SARS-CoV-2. The samples were drawn from two sources: the first 160 participants of the ongoing ImmuneRACE study, and 1,200 or so subjects contributed by 6 global collaborators. Sample metadata almost always included a de-identified subject ID, COVID-19 status, age in years and sex. HLA class I and class II types, where available, came from metadata supplied by the sample provider rather than from assay-based typing.

Findings and caveats that apply to the study as a whole: How much clinical and demographic metadata was included differed by source and by participant, and the metadata was provided uncurated.

Each collaborating institution followed its own protocols to collect whole blood in K2EDTA tubes. Collaborator samples were shipped for TCRbeta analysis as frozen whole blood, isolated PBMCs, or DNA extracted from either sample type. TCRbeta CDR3 regions were amplified from genomic DNA by means of the immunoSEQ Assay, a bias-controlled multiplex PCR. The paper's data handling went like this. The number of nucleated cells in each sample was estimated by amplification of reference gene primers within the assay. To quantify the absolute abundance of each unique TCRbeta CDR3 rearrangement, sequence reads were collapsed and filtered. Productive Simpson clonality was computed per sample as the square root of Simpson's diversity index over productive rearrangements. The source is immuneACCESS, and TCRdb retained only in-frame sequences with V and J called. Part of the clones is not carried over; for the studies checked, unresolved V genes explain less than half of this, and the remainder is unexplained. V and J calls and clone size are copied from that table; D and trimming were computed from the DNA. The sample table contains fewer than 250,000 clones; only one count was recorded for 70% to 90% of them. The ten largest clones represent around 5.5% of the sample.

As regards this clone: Its antigen is unknown. No per-base quality is available; no much larger clone lies one base away.

Sequencing was done on a sample of peripheral blood. The TCR originated in a woman between 70 and 85 years old with active or convalescent COVID-19.

The CDR3: CASTSPGFNQPQHF. At the DNA level, the sequence is TGTGCCAGCACCAGCCCAGGGTTCAATCAGCCCCAGCATTTT. The rearranged segments are TRBV6-6 and TRBJ1-5; TRBD1 could be the D gene, as 5 bases match. The CDR3 spans 14 residues, from the cysteine through the phenylalanine. Just CDR3 DNA is preserved here, 42 bases in frame from base 1. V and J are truncated by 7 bases and 3 bases respectively, leaving an intervening sequence of 13 bases. CDR1 MNHNY and CDR2 SVGAGI are derived from the germline V gene (reference sequence).